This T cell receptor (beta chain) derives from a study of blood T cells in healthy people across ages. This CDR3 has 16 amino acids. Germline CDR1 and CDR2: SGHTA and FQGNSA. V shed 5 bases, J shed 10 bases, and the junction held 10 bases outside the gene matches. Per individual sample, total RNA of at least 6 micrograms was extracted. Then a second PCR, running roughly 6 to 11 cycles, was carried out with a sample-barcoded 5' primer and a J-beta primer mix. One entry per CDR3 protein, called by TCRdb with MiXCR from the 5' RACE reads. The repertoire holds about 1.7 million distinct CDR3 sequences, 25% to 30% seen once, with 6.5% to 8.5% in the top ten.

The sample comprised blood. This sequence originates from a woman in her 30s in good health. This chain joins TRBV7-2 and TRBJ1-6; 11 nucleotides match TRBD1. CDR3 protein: CASSLRPGQGESPLHF. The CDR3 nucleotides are TGTGCCAGCAGCCTGCGTCCGGGACAGGGGGAATCACCCCTCCACTTT.